The sequence of this T cell receptor beta chain was determined in a study of PD-1 blockade in mismatch repair-deficient tumors. As regards this clone: Its antigen is not known.

Study findings and constraints: Rapid post-treatment expansion, then contraction, generally preceding radiologic response, marked tumor-resident clones.

Here immunoSEQ multiplex PCR was the method, and the copy in TCRdb shows in-frame clones only, minus some. The profile shows around 110,000 clones, over 60% of them singletons. Germline CDR1 reads SEHNR; CDR2 reads FQNEAQ (reference sequence). Trimming stripped 0 bases from V and 0 bases from J, with 11 bases between. CDR3 length: 16 residues. TCR sequencing covered a few patients who responded to pembrolizumab. The chain combines TRBV7-9 with TRBJ1-1; D ambiguous. This TCR came from an adult with mismatch repair-deficient cancer. The sequencing used peripheral blood, collected more than 58 weeks after starting pembrolizumab. In DNA form, the CDR3 reads TGTGCCAGCAGCTTAGCGGAAGGGTCCATGAACACTGAAGCTTTCTTT. It specifies CASSLAEGSMNTEAFF. Based on the CDR3 plus reference TRBV7-9 and TRBJ1-1, the full variable domain is DTGVSQNPRHKITKRGQNVTFRCDPISEHNRLYWYRQTLGQGPEFLTYFQNEAQLEKSRLLSDRFSAERPKGSFSTLEIQRTEQGDSAMYLCASSLAEGSMNTEAFFGQGTRLTVV.